This T cell receptor (beta chain) was retrieved from a study of cytomegalovirus exposure and HLA in healthy donors. Study in general: Clustering assigned 70% to 90% of the roughly 420 genotyped donors to the Caucasian-associated ancestry cluster.

Overall study results and limits: It is likely that the observed cluster of highly shared sequence variants was a sequencing artifact. Analyzed later, most CMV-associated TCR beta chains appeared HLA-restricted.

PCR used 60 Vbeta primers and 13 Jbeta primers. In the authors' workflow: In a later analysis, of tens of millions of unique beta chains, about 12 million appeared in at least two donors. The assay was immunoSEQ multiplex PCR, and TCRdb's table has in-frame clones only and misses some. V, J and clone size reflect that table, while D and trimming were determined from the DNA. Of 80,000 or so clones listed, approximately 72% are singletons. By its share, this clone is medium-sized. Its specificity is unknown. Germline lookup yields CDR1 LGHNA and CDR2 YSLEER. The V end was cut by 4 bases, the J end by 5 bases, with 22 bases between. CDR3 size: 17 residues.

The chain couples TRBV4-3 to TRBJ2-3; a weak D match, TRBD1 (6 bases). The receptor comes from a woman aged 35 to 49 in good health and CMV-seropositive. The sample consisted of PBMCs. The CDR3 spells CASSPGNGGSEIDTQYF. For the CDR3, the DNA is TGCGCCAGCAGCCCAGGAAATGGGGGCTCTGAGATAGATACGCAGTATTTT.